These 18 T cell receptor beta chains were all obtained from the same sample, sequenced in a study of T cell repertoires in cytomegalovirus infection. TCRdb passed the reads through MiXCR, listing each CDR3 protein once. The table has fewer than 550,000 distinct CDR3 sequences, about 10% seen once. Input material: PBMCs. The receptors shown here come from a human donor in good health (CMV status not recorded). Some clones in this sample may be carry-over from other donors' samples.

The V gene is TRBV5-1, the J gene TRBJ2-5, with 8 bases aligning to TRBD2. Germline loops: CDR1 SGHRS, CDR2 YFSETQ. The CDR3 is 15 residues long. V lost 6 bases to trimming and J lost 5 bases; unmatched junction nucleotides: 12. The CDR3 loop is CASTPSGSRGETQYF. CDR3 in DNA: TGCGCCAGCACCCCCAGCGGGAGTCGGGGGGAGACCCAGTACTTC.

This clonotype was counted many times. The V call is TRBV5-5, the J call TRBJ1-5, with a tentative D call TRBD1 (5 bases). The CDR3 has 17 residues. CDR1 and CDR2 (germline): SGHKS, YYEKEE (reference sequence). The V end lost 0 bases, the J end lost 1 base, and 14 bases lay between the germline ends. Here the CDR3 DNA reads TGTGCCAGCAGCTTGGGTCCACAGGAAAGGAGCAATCAGCCCCAGCATTTT. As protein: CASSLGPQERSNQPQHF.

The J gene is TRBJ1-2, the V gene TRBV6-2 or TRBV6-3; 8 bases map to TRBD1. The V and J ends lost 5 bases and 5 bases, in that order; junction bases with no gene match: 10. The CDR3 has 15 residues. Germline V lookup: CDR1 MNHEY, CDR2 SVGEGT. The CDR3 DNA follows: TGTGCCAGCAGTCCCGCCCGGACAGGGAGTTATGGCTACACCTTC. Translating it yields CASSPARTGSYGYTF.

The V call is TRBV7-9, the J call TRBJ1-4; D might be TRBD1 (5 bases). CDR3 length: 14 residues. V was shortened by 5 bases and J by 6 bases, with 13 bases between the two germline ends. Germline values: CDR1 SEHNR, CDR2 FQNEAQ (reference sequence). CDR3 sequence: CASSPRVEDEKLFF. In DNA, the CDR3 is TGTGCCAGCAGCCCCAGGGTAGAGGATGAAAAACTGTTTTTT. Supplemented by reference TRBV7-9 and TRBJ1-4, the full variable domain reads DTGVSQNPRHKITKRGQNVTFRCDPISEHNRLYWYRQTLGQGPEFLTYFQNEAQLEKSRLLSDRFSAERPKGSFSTLEIQRTEQGDSAMYLCASSPRVEDEKLFFGSGTQLSVL.

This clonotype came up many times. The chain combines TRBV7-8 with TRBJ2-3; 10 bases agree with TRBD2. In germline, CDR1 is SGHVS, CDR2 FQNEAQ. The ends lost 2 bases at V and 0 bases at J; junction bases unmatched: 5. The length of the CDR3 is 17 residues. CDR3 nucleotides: TGTGCCAGCAGCTTACCCGGACTAGCGGCTAGCACAGATACGCAGTATTTT. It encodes CASSLPGLAASTDTQYF.

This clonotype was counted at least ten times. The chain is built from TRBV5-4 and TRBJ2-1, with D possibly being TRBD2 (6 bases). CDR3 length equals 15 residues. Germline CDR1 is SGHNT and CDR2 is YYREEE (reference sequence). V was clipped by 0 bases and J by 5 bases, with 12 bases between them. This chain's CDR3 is CASSLGGRNDNEQFF. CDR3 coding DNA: TGTGCCAGCAGCTTGGGGGGGAGGAACGACAATGAGCAGTTCTTC.

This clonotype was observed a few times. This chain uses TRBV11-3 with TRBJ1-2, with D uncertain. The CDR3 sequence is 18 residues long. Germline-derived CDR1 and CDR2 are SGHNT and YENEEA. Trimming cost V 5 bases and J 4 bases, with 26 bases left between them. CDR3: CASSPPLADRPILYGYTF. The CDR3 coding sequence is TGTGCCAGCAGCCCACCGTTGGCGGATCGGCCCATTCTCTATGGCTACACCTTC.

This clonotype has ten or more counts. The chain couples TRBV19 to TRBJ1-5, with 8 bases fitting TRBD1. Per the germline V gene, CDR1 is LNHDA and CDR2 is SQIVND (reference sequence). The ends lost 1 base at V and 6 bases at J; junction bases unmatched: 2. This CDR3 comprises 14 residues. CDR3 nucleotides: TGTGCCAGTAGTATAGCAGGGGGCGGTCAGCCCCAGCATTTT. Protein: CASSIAGGGQPQHF.

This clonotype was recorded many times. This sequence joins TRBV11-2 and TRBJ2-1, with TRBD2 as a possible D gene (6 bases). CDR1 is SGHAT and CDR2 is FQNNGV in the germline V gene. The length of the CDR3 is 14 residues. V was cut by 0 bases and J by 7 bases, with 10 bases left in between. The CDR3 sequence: CASSLDLARNEQFF. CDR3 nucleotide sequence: TGTGCCAGCAGCTTAGATCTAGCGAGGAATGAGCAGTTCTTC.

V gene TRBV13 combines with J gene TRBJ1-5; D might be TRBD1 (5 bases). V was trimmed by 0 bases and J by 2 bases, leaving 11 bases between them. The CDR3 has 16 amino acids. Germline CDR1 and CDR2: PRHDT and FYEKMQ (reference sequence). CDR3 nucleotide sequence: TGTGCCAGCAGCTTAGGCCCGCTCAGGGGCAATCAGCCCCAGCATTTT. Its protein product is CASSLGPLRGNQPQHF. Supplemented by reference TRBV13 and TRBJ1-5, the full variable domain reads AAGVIQSPRHLIKEKRETATLKCYPIPRHDTVYWYQQGPGQDPQFLISFYEKMQSDKGSIPDRFSAQQFSDYHSELNMSSLELGDSALYFCASSLGPLRGNQPQHFGDGTRLSIL.

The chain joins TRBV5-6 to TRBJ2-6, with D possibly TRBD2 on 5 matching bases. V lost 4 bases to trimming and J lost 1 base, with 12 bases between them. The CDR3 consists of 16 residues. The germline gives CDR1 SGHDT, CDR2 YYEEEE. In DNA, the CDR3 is TGTGCCAGCAGCCCTAGGACGGGGTCTGGGGCCAACGTCCTGACTTTC. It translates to CASSPRTGSGANVLTF.

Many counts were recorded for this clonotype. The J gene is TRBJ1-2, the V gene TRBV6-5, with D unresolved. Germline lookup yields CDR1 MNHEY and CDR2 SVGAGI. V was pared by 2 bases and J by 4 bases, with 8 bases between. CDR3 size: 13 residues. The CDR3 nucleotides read TGTGCCAGCAGTTACGACGGATTCTATGGCTACACCTTC. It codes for CASSYDGFYGYTF.

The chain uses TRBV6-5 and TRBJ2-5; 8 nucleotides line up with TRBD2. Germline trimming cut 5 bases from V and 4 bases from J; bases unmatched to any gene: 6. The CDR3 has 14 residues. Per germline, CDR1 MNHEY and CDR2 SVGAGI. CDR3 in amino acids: CASSTRLAGETQYF. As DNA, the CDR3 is TGTGCCAGCAGTACCCGGCTAGCGGGAGAGACCCAGTACTTC.

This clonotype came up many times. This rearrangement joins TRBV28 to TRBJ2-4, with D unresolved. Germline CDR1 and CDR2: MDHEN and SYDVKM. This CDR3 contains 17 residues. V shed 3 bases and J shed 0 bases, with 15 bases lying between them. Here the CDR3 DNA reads TGTGCCAGCAGTTTTGGCTATATTGGGCTAGCCAAAAACATTCAGTACTTC. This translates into CASSFGYIGLAKNIQYF.

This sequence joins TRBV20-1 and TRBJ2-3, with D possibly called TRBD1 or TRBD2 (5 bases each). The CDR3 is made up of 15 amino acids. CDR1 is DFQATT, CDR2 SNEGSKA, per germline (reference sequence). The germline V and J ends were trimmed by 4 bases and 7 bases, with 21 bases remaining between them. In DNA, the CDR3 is TGCAGTGCTATTCCGGGACGCCCCTCCGGTAATACGCAGTATTTT. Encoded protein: CSAIPGRPSGNTQYF.

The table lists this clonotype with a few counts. CDR3 DNA: TGTGCCACCAGTGATCAGAACACCGGGGAGCTGTTTTTT. This sequence encodes CATSDQNTGELFF. The rearrangement uses TRBV24-1 and TRBJ2-2; D unresolved. CDR1 and CDR2 from the germline V gene are KGHDR and SFDVKD. The V end was cut by 3 bases, the J end by 1 base, with 2 bases between. The CDR3 extends over 13 amino acids.

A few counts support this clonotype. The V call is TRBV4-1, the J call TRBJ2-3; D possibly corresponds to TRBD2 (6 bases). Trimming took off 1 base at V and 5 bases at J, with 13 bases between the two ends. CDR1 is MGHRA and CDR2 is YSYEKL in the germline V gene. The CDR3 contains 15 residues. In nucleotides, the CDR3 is TGCGCCAGCAGCCAAGGGACGAGGCGGGGAGATACGCAGTATTTT. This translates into CASSQGTRRGDTQYF.

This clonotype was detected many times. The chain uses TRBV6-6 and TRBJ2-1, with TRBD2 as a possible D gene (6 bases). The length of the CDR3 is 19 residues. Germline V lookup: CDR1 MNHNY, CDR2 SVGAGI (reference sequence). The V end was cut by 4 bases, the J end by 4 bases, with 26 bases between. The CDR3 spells CASSLSGGDLKVIYNEQFF. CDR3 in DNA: TGTGCCAGCAGTTTAAGCGGAGGGGATTTAAAGGTCATATACAATGAGCAGTTCTTC.